This T cell receptor (beta chain) was observed in a study of PD-1 blockade in classical Hodgkin lymphoma. Method: immunoSEQ multiplex PCR; TCRdb's copy keeps in-frame clones and lacks some. Of 14,000 to 15,000 clones detected, 55% to 70% appear once; the ten largest clones hold roughly 10%. The V and J ends lost 3 bases and 6 bases respectively, with 20 bases between them. CDR1 is ENHRY, CDR2 SYGVKD, per germline. CDR3 length equals 17 residues. With no exception, relapse followed autologous stem cell transplantation in all patients, and brentuximab vedotin exposure varied. This clonotype was sampled from a human donor with classical Hodgkin lymphoma. The sequenced sample was peripheral blood mononuclear cells (PBMCs), obtained at baseline. The genes are TRBV10-3 and TRBJ2-2; a weak D match, TRBD2 (6 bases). This CDR3 reads CAISDLPGLDLPGELFF. CDR3 DNA: TGTGCCATCAGTGACCTACCGGGACTTGACCTCCCCGGGGAGCTGTTTTTT.